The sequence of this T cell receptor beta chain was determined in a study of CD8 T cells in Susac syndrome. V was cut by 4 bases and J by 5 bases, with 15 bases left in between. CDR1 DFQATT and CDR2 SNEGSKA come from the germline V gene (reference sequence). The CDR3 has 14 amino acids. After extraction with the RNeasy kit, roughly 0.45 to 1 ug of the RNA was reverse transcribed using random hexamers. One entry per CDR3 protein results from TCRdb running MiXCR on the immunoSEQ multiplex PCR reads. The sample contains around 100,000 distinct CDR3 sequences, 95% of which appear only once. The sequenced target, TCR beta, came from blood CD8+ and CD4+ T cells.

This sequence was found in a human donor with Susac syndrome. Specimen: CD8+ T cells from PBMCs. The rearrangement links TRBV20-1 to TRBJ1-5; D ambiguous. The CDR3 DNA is TGCAGTGCTAAGGTAGGGTCCTCGCATCAGCCCCAGCATTTT. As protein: CSAKVGSSHQPQHF.